Presented here are 20 T cell receptor beta chains from one specimen sequenced in a study of OX40 agonist ivuxolimab in advanced cancers. Sequencing used immunoSEQ multiplex PCR; TCRdb keeps in-frame clones, though not all of them. The data contain 90,000 to 130,000 clones, approximately 90% of them singletons. The sample consisted of CD4+ or CD8+ T cells sorted from blood, taken in a trial of the OX40 agonist ivuxolimab. The receptors stem from an adult with an advanced solid tumor such as melanoma, head and neck, liver or kidney cancer.

The V call is TRBV11-2, the J call TRBJ1-6; D is perhaps TRBD1 (5 bases). The length of the CDR3 is 13 residues. V was clipped by 5 bases and J by 8 bases, with 10 bases between them. Germline CDR1 reads SGHAT; CDR2 reads FQNNGV. The CDR3 sequence: CASSPGTYSPLHF. The CDR3 DNA is TGTGCCAGCAGCCCCGGGACCTATTCACCCCTCCACTTT.

This chain uses TRBV29-1 with TRBJ2-3, with a weak D call TRBD1 (5 bases). In germline, CDR1 is SQVTM, CDR2 ANQGSEA. The ends were cut back, 1 base at V and 6 bases at J, with 14 bases in the middle. This CDR3 is built from 14 residues. The CDR3 region has the DNA TGCAGCGTTGAAGCGGGTAGGGGTGAGGATACGCAGTATTTT. Its protein product is CSVEAGRGEDTQYF.

The table lists this clone with a count of one. This rearrangement joins TRBV7-2 to TRBJ2-2; no definite D call. This CDR3 is built from 13 residues. Trimming left V 1 base short and J 4 bases short, with 4 bases between. The germline V gene has CDR1 SGHTA and CDR2 FQGNSA. The CDR3 reads CASSLDRTGELFF. The CDR3 region has the DNA TGTGCCAGCAGCTTAGATCGCACCGGGGAGCTGTTTTTT.

This clone has just one count. This chain connects TRBV7-8 to TRBJ2-7; tentative D call: TRBD2 (5 bases). Germline CDR1 SGHVS, CDR2 FQNEAQ. Trimming pared 2 bases from V and 7 bases from J, leaving 15 bases between. This CDR3 is 14 amino acids long. The CDR3 region has the DNA TGTGCCAGCAGCTTAAGGACTGGGTCCGGGGAGCAGTACTTC. Its translation is CASSLRTGSGEQYF.

V and J are TRBV7-2 and TRBJ2-2, with D unresolved. The ends were cut back, 3 bases at V and 7 bases at J, with 6 bases in the middle. Germline-derived CDR1 and CDR2 are SGHTA and FQGNSA. The CDR3 contains 12 residues. CDR3 DNA sequence: TGTGCCAGCAGCTTCCTTCGCGGGGAGCTGTTTTTT. Its protein is CASSFLRGELFF.

The chain links TRBV28 to TRBJ2-2; D remains ambiguous. This CDR3 comprises 12 residues. Trimming removed 8 bases at V and 7 bases at J, with 11 bases between. The germline V gene has CDR1 MDHEN and CDR2 SYDVKM. CDR3 residues: CASSGPDGELFF. In nucleotides, the CDR3 is TGTGCCAGCTCTGGGCCGGACGGGGAGCTGTTTTTT. The variable domain in full, with the rest retrieved from reference TRBV28 and TRBJ2-2, is DVKVTQSSRYLVKRTGEKVFLECVQDMDHENMFWYRQDPGLGLRLIYFSYDVKMKEKGDIPEGYSVSREKKERFSLILESASTNQTSMYLCASSGPDGELFFGEGSRLTVL.

The chain is built from TRBV5-1 and TRBJ2-3; 9 bases line up with TRBD2. The CDR3 loop spans 16 amino acids. Trimming at V came to 2 bases and at J to 2 bases, leaving 6 bases not matched to a gene. CDR1 is SGHRS, CDR2 YFSETQ, per germline. The CDR3 DNA reads TGCGCCAGCAGCTTCCTTAGCGGGAGACACACAGATACGCAGTATTTT. Amino acid sequence: CASSFLSGRHTDTQYF.

This clone is a singleton in its sample. The rearrangement links TRBV5-8 to TRBJ2-3; 9 bases align to TRBD2. With V trimmed by 0 bases and J by 3 bases, 2 bases remained unmatched. Germline V gene lookup returns CDR1 SGHTS and CDR2 YDEGEE. The CDR3 runs 15 residues. CDR3 region: CASSLGLAVTDTQYF. The CDR3 DNA sequence: TGTGCCAGCAGCTTGGGACTAGCGGTAACAGATACGCAGTATTTT.

The chain carries TRBV5-1 and TRBJ2-1, with 13 bases aligning to TRBD2. CDR3 length: 15 residues. Per germline, CDR1 SGHRS and CDR2 YFSETQ. V was pared by 0 bases and J by 7 bases, with 1 base of the junction left unmatched. CDR3 DNA: TGCGCCAGCAGCTTGGGGACTAGCGGGAGTAATGAGCAGTTCTTC. Its protein is CASSLGTSGSNEQFF.

The chain has TRBV19 and TRBJ2-1; 8 nucleotides line up with TRBD2. This CDR3 is 17 amino acids long. Trimming took 5 bases from V and 5 from J; bases not matched to a gene: 14. The V gene's germline CDR1 is LNHDA and CDR2 SQIVND (reference sequence). The CDR3 nucleotides read TGTGCCAGTAGTCAACTCTTAGCGGGAAGTACAGACAATGAGCAGTTCTTC. Translating it yields CASSQLLAGSTDNEQFF.

The CDR3 is CASSQFRTGVSSPLHF. The CDR3 DNA sequence: TGTGCCAGCAGCCAATTTCGGACAGGGGTCAGCTCACCCCTCCACTTT. The rearrangement links TRBV14 to TRBJ1-6; 9 bases match TRBD1. The J segment lost 10 bases and the V segment lost 2 bases, leaving 9 bases of the junction unmatched. The germline V gene has CDR1 SGHDN and CDR2 FVKESK. There are 16 residues in the CDR3.

This chain links TRBV19 with TRBJ2-7; TRBD1 aligns across 7 bases. The CDR3 is 15 residues long. Trimming took 4 bases from V and 3 from J; bases not matched to a gene: 9. Germline V gives CDR1 LNHDA, CDR2 SQIVND (reference sequence). The CDR3, as DNA: TGTGCCAGTAGTACGCCGACAGGGTCGAACTACGAGCAGTACTTC. Its translation is CASSTPTGSNYEQYF.

The rearrangement links TRBV14 to TRBJ1-2; 7 bases are a match to TRBD1. This CDR3 has 13 amino acids. Trimming removed 1 base from V and 4 bases from J; junction bases left unmatched: 0. Germline lookup yields CDR1 SGHDN and CDR2 FVKESK. The CDR3 sequence: CASSQGQGYGYTF. In DNA form, the CDR3 reads TGTGCCAGCAGCCAAGGACAGGGCTATGGCTACACCTTC.

The V and J genes are TRBV2 and TRBJ2-1; no clear D gene. The length of the CDR3 is 12 residues. V was pared by 3 bases and J by 14 bases, with 14 bases between. Germline V CDR1 and CDR2: SNHLY, FYNNEI. The CDR3: CASSDPTVSKFF. The CDR3 DNA reads TGTGCCAGCAGTGACCCTACAGTGAGTAAGTTCTTC.

This sequence joins TRBV6-6 and TRBJ2-1; 7 nucleotides align to TRBD1. The germline V gene has CDR1 MNHNY and CDR2 SVGAGI (reference sequence). The length of the CDR3 is 15 residues. The trim removed 8 bases at V and 6 bases at J, leaving 13 bases unmatched. The DNA for the CDR3 is TGTGCCAGCTTTCAAAGACAGGGAGTCTCCAATGAGCAGTTCTTC. Translating it yields CASFQRQGVSNEQFF.

CDR3 in amino acids: CASRLGTGTDTQYF. The CDR3 nucleotides are TGTGCCAGCAGGCTCGGGACAGGGACAGATACGCAGTATTTT. The chain has TRBV2 and TRBJ2-3, with 9 bases identical to TRBD1. V dropped 6 bases and J dropped 3; count of bases not matched to a gene: 4. The CDR3 contains 14 residues. In germline, CDR1 is SNHLY, CDR2 FYNNEI.

This chain joins TRBV6-1 and TRBJ1-2; D possibly corresponds to TRBD1 (5 bases). Trimming removed 0 bases from V and 1 base from J, with 15 bases in between. The length of the CDR3 is 17 residues. Germline-derived CDR1 and CDR2 are MNHNS and SASEGT. The CDR3: CASSEAAGGRLNYGYTF. The CDR3 DNA reads TGTGCCAGCAGTGAAGCGGCCGGGGGACGGCTTAACTATGGCTACACCTTC.

This clone has just one count. The V and J genes are TRBV18 and TRBJ1-5; D remains unclear. The germline CDR1 and CDR2 sequences are KGHSH and LQKENI. This CDR3 spans 17 amino acids. V was cut by 2 bases and J by 2 bases, with 16 bases left in between. CDR3 sequence: CASSPERGMLGNQPQHF. In nucleotides, the CDR3 is TGTGCCAGCTCACCAGAACGCGGTATGTTGGGCAATCAGCCCCAGCATTTT.

The J gene is TRBJ2-5, the V gene TRBV30; D may be TRBD2 (6 bases). Germline V gene data show CDR1 as GTSNPN and CDR2 as SVGIG (reference sequence). This CDR3 is built from 14 residues. Between the trimmed V and J ends, which lost 0 bases and 2 bases, there was a span of 10 bases. CDR3 DNA sequence: TGTGCCTGGAGTGTAGGCGGGGCTCAAGAGACCCAGTACTTC. This codes for CAWSVGGAQETQYF. Combining the CDR3 with reference TRBV30 and TRBJ2-5 gives the whole variable domain SQTIHQWPATLVQPVGSPLSLECTVEGTSNPNLYWYRQAAGRGLQLLFYSVGIGQISSEVPQNLSASRPQDRQFILSSKKLLLSDSGFYLCAWSVGGAQETQYFGPGTRLLVL.

This sequence joins TRBV5-1 and TRBJ2-7; TRBD2 agrees at 7 bases. Germline V gene sequence: CDR1 SGHRS, CDR2 YFSETQ. This CDR3 is built from 14 residues. The ends lost 5 bases at V and 5 bases at J; junction bases unmatched: 10. In nucleotides, the CDR3 is TGCGCCAGCAGAAGGGACGGGAGGATGGACGAGCAGTACTTC. Protein sequence: CASRRDGRMDEQYF.